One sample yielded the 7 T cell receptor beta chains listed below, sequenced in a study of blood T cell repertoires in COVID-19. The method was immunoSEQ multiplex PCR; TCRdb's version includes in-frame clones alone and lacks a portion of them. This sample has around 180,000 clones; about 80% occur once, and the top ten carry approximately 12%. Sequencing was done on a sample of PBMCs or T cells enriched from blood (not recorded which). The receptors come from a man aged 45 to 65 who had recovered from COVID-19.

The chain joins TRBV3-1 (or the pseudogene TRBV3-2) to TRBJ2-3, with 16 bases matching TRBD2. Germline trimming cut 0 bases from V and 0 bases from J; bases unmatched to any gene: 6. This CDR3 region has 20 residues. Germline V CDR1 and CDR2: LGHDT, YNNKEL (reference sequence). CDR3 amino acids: CASSQDRGLAGGASTDTQYF. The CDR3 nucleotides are TGTGCCAGCAGCCAAGACCGGGGACTAGCGGGGGGGGCGAGCACAGATACGCAGTATTTT.

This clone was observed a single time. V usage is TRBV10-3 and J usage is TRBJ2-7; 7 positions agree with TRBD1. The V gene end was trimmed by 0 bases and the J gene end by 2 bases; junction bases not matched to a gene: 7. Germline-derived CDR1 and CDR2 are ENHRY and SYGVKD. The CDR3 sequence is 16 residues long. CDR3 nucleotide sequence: TGTGCCATCAGTGAGTCGAAGGGGGCGGCCACCTACGAGCAGTACTTC. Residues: CAISESKGAATYEQYF.

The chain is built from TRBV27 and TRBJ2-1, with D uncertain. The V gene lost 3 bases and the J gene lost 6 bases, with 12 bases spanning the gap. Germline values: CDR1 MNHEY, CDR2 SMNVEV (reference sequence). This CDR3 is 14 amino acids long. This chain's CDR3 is CASSFSYSLNEQFF. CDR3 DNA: TGTGCCAGCAGTTTTTCCTACAGTCTCAATGAGCAGTTCTTC.

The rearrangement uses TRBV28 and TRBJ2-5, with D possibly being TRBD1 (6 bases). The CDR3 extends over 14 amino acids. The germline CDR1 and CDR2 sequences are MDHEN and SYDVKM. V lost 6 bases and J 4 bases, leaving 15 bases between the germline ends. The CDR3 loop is CASRNTGRGETQYF. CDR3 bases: TGTGCCAGCAGGAATACAGGGCGAGGAGAGACCCAGTACTTC.

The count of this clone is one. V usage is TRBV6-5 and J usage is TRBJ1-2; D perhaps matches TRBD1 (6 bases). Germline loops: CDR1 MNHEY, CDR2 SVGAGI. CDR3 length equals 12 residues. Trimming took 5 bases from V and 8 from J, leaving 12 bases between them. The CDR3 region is CASSRDIGGYTF. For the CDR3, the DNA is TGTGCCAGCAGTAGGGACATTGGAGGCTACACCTTC.

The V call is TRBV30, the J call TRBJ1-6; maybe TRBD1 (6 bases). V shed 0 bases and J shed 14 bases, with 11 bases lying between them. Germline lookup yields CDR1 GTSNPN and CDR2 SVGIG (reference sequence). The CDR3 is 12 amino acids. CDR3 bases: TGTGCCTGGAGTGTAGGGGGTATTACCCTCCACTTT. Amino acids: CAWSVGGITLHF.

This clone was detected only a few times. CDR3 nucleotide sequence: TGTGCCAGCAGCCAAGATTCAGTTCTCTCTGGAAACACCATATATTTT. Protein product: CASSQDSVLSGNTIYF. The chain carries TRBV14 and TRBJ1-3, with no clear D. V lost 0 bases, J lost 0 bases, and 9 bases lay in between. The CDR3 covers 16 residues. The germline V gene encodes CDR1 SGHDN and CDR2 FVKESK.